These 11 T cell receptor beta chains were sequenced from one sample in a study of blood T cells in healthy people across ages. A sample-barcoded 5' primer and a J-beta primer mix were used in a second PCR of roughly 7 to 12 cycles. Using its own MiXCR run on the 5' RACE reads, TCRdb lists one record per CDR3 protein. The data contain 700,000 to 850,000 distinct CDR3 sequences, 35% to 40% of them singletons. Sequenced material: blood. The receptors here all came from a man between 18 and 35 years old in good health.

This chain joins TRBV30 and TRBJ1-2, with TRBD1 matching 8 bases. Per germline, CDR1 GTSNPN and CDR2 SVGIG (reference sequence). This CDR3 has 13 residues. The J segment lost 6 bases and the V segment lost 0 bases, leaving 3 bases of the junction unmatched. CDR3 protein: CAWSVLQGDGYTF. The CDR3 region has the DNA TGTGCCTGGAGTGTACTACAGGGGGATGGCTACACCTTC.

This clonotype is a singleton in its sample. Just one base apart from a much larger clone, this may be a read error. The chain links TRBV7-9 to TRBJ2-7; no clear D gene. Trimming removed 2 bases at V and 7 bases at J, with 15 bases between. The CDR3 length is 14 residues. Germline CDR1 and CDR2: SEHNR and FQNEAQ (reference sequence). The CDR3: CASSLMSAEWEQYF. The CDR3 DNA follows: TGTGCCAGCAGCTTAATGTCCGCGGAGTGGGAGCAGTACTTC. Together with reference TRBV7-9 and TRBJ2-7, the CDR3 gives the full variable domain: DTGVSQNPRHKITKRGQNVTFRCDPISEHNRLYWYRQTLGQGPEFLTYFQNEAQLEKSRLLSDRFSAERPKGSFSTLEIQRTEQGDSAMYLCASSLMSAEWEQYFGPGTRLTVT.

The chain has TRBV14 and TRBJ1-4; D gene ambiguous. This CDR3 comprises 13 residues. Per the germline V gene, CDR1 is SGHDN and CDR2 is FVKESK. Trimming removed 2 bases from V and 8 bases from J, with 9 bases in between. Here the CDR3 reads CASSQYRFEKLFF. The CDR3 DNA reads TGTGCCAGCAGCCAATACAGATTCGAAAAACTGTTTTTT.

This clonotype was seen a few times. The rearrangement links TRBV7-2 to TRBJ2-7, with D possibly matching TRBD1 (6 bases). Germline lookup yields CDR1 SGHTA and CDR2 FQGNSA. V lost 5 bases to trimming and J lost 4 bases, with 18 bases between them. The CDR3 is 15 residues long. The CDR3, as DNA: TGTGCCAGCAGCCCCCGGGCAGGGGCATCTTACGAGCAGTACTTC. Translating it yields CASSPRAGASYEQYF.

As for this clonotype: The CDR3 ends on some other residue instead of the conserved phenylalanine or tryptophan, so this is likely a read error. The rearrangement joins TRBV2 to TRBJ2-5, with D perhaps TRBD1 (5 bases). V lost 0 bases and J lost 2, with 10 bases in between. The CDR3 runs 15 residues. CDR1 and CDR2 from the germline V gene are SNHLY and FYNNEI. This CDR3 is CASSEAGLGQETQYL. CDR3 nucleotides: TGTGCCAGCAGTGAAGCGGGGCTCGGACAAGAGACCCAGTACTTA.

This rearrangement joins TRBV28 to TRBJ2-5; 11 bases agree with TRBD2. Unmatched junction bases numbered 7, after V lost 6 bases and J lost 1 base. The CDR3 has 16 amino acids. Looked up from germline, CDR1 is MDHEN and CDR2 is SYDVKM. Here the CDR3 reads CASSTRLAGSQETQYF. CDR3 nucleotide sequence: TGTGCCAGCAGCACCCGACTAGCGGGGAGCCAAGAGACCCAGTACTTC.

V usage is TRBV5-1 and J usage is TRBJ1-1; no definite D call. V lost 0 bases and J 4 bases, leaving 13 bases between the germline ends. CDR1 SGHRS and CDR2 YFSETQ come from the germline V gene. This CDR3 is built from 15 residues. The DNA of the CDR3 is TGCGCCAGCAGCTTGGCCGGGGAACAGAGCACTGAAGCTTTCTTT. This sequence encodes CASSLAGEQSTEAFF.

Note on this clonotype: Mismatch with germline at one junction end may stem from a read error. The chain has TRBV4-3 and TRBJ1-2; 11 nucleotides line up with TRBD1. The V gene's germline CDR1 is LGHNA and CDR2 YSLEER. The CDR3 is made up of 16 amino acids. The CDR3 reads CASSEEGGQGACGYTF. In DNA form, the CDR3 reads TGCGCCAGCAGCGAAGAGGGCGGACAGGGGGCTTGTGGCTACACCTTC.

This clonotype was seen only a few times. The chain links TRBV7-6 to TRBJ2-3; 7 bases fit TRBD2. The CDR3 totals 16 residues. Germline V gene sequence: CDR1 SGHVS, CDR2 FNYEAQ. The J segment lost 0 bases and the V segment lost 1 base, leaving 4 bases of the junction unmatched. CDR3 in DNA: TGTGCCAGCAGCTTAGAAGCTAGCGGTAGCACAGATACGCAGTATTTT. Translation gives CASSLEASGSTDTQYF.

The chain links TRBV6-6 to TRBJ2-1; 11 bases agree with TRBD2. This CDR3 region has 15 residues. In germline, CDR1 is MNHNY, CDR2 SVGAGI (reference sequence). V lost 8 bases and J lost 7; bases outside the gene matches: 10. CDR3 sequence (DNA): TGTGCCAGCGCGGCTAGCGGGAGGCAAAATAATGAGCAGTTCTTC. It is translated as CASAASGRQNNEQFF.

For this clonotype: A junction boundary mismatches the germline segment, possibly from a read error. This chain links TRBV29-1 with TRBJ1-5, with D hard to call. Per germline, CDR1 SQVTM and CDR2 ANQGSEA. The CDR3 length is 13 residues. The CDR3 here is CSVELARNRPQHF. The DNA of the CDR3 is TGCAGCGTTGAGTTAGCAAGAAATCGGCCCCAGCATTTT.